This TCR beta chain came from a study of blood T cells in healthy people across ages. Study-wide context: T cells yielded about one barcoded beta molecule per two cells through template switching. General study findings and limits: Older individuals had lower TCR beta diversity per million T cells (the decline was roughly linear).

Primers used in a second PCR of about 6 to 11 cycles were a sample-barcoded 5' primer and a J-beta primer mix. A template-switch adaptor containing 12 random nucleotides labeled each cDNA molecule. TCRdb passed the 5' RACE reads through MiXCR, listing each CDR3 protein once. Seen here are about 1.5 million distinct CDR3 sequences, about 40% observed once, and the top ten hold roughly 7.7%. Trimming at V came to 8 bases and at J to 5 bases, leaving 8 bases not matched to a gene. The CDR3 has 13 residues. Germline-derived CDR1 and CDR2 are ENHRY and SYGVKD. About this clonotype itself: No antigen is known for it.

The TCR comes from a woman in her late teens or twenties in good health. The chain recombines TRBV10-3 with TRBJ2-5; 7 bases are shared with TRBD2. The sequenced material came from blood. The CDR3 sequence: CAISAGVGETQYF. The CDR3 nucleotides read TGTGCCATCTCGGCGGGAGTGGGGGAGACCCAGTACTTC.